The 5 T cell receptor beta chains below all came from one sample that was sequenced in a study of blood T cell repertoires in COVID-19. TCRdb's copy holds only in-frame clones and misses some; the assay was immunoSEQ multiplex PCR. The data contain approximately 250,000 clones, 70% to 90% of them singletons. The material sequenced was PBMCs or T cells enriched from blood (not recorded which). These receptors were collected from a woman aged 25 to 39 with acute COVID-19.

The rearrangement uses TRBV6-2 or TRBV6-3 and TRBJ2-7, with a weak D call TRBD1 (7 bases). With 2 bases removed from V and 2 bases from J, the gap between germline ends came to 10 bases. Germline lookup yields CDR1 MNHEY and CDR2 SVGEGT. This CDR3 contains 14 residues. The CDR3 DNA reads as TGTGCCAGCAGTTACGCGGGACAGACCTACGAGCAGTACTTC. Protein: CASSYAGQTYEQYF.

This chain uses TRBV27 with TRBJ1-5, with a possible D match to TRBD1 (6 bases). V lost 2 bases and J 4 bases, leaving 24 bases between the germline ends. Germline V gene sequence: CDR1 MNHEY, CDR2 SMNVEV (reference sequence). The CDR3 is 19 amino acids. CDR3 in amino acids: CASSLGGGHRPADNQPQHF. In DNA, the CDR3 is TGTGCCAGCAGTTTAGGCGGGGGGCACCGTCCCGCCGATAATCAGCCCCAGCATTTT.

The CDR3 sequence is CASSYSQDRSYEQYF. CDR3 sequence (DNA): TGCGCCAGCAGCTACTCACAGGACAGGTCCTACGAGCAGTACTTC. The chain joins TRBV5-1 to TRBJ2-7; 7 bases map to TRBD1. Germline trimming cut 3 bases from V and 1 base from J; bases unmatched to any gene: 7. Germline CDR1 SGHRS, CDR2 YFSETQ. This CDR3 is built from 15 residues.

The chain uses TRBV12-3 or TRBV12-4 and TRBJ2-7, with a weak D call TRBD1 (6 bases). The CDR3 length is 13 residues. V lost 4 bases, J lost 6 bases, and 13 bases lay in between. CDR3 DNA sequence: TGTGCCAGCAGTTCCACAGGGAAATCCGAGCAGTACTTC. Translated: CASSSTGKSEQYF.

The genes are TRBV5-1 and TRBJ2-1; the match to TRBD2 covers 10 bases. Germline CDR1 SGHRS, CDR2 YFSETQ. Trimming at V came to 1 base and at J to 7 bases, leaving 8 bases not matched to a gene. This CDR3 contains 16 residues. The CDR3: CASSLSLAGVKNEQFF. As DNA, the CDR3 is TGCGCCAGCAGCTTGAGCCTAGCGGGAGTAAAGAATGAGCAGTTCTTC.